This T cell receptor beta chain was sequenced in a study of Tregs in tolerant kidney transplant recipients. Study-wide results and limits: Biological reproducibility was not directly addressed, but technical replication error appeared minimal.

A note on this clone: What it binds is unknown.

The CDR3 runs 16 residues. The germline gives CDR1 ENHRY, CDR2 SYGVKD. With V trimmed by 2 bases and J by 5 bases, 4 bases remained unmatched. Thawed PBMCs were FACS-sorted into unstimulated CD4+CD25+CD127- regulatory T cells, CD4+CD25- non-regulatory cells, CD4 and CD8 cells. Here immunoSEQ multiplex PCR was the method, and the copy in TCRdb shows in-frame clones only, minus some. Of under 95,000 clones listed, 85% to 95% are singletons. This clonotype was obtained from a human donor who received a combined kidney and bone marrow transplant. The rearrangement links TRBV10-3 to TRBJ2-2; 11 bases fit TRBD2. The sequencing used Tregs from blood, collected before the transplant. For the CDR3, the DNA is TGTGCCATCAGTGAGACTAGCGGGAGTTTAACCGGGGAGCTGTTTTTT. It codes for CAISETSGSLTGELFF.